This T cell receptor beta chain was captured in a study of regulatory T cells in long-lasting Graves disease. TCR beta libraries were built with iRepertoire HTBI primers and Arm-PCR of CDR3 regions. Authors' processing steps: Overall, samples carried 62 TRBV and some 15 TRBJ segments. TCRdb itself ran the multiplex PCR reads through MiXCR, one entry per CDR3 protein. For this entry, the V and J calls and clone size follow TCRdb and not the study's own pipeline. The data hold approximately 470,000 distinct CDR3 sequences, with less than 25% observed a single time. The CDR3 is 14 residues long. The V gene lost 8 bases and the J gene lost 1 base, with 14 bases spanning the gap. Looked up from germline, CDR1 is SNHLY and CDR2 is FYNNEI. Sample time point: persistent/refractory GD, antithyroid drugs over 5 years with positive TRAb. The TCR library was prepared using RNA isolated from PBMCs. This clonotype was detected ten times or more. Its specificity is unknown.

Study conclusions and caveats: Samples came from peripheral blood alone, without thyroid tissue.

V and J are TRBV2 and TRBJ1-2, with no clear D. This specimen was peripheral blood mononuclear cells (PBMCs), taken when the disease was refractory, from a patient treated with antithyroid drugs. This TCR came from a female donor with Graves disease. CDR3 sequence (DNA): TGTGCCAGCTTAGCTCTACAACTTAACTATGGCTACACCTTC. Its protein is CASLALQLNYGYTF.